This TCR beta chain was identified in a study of shared clonotypes between healthy human individuals. Here immunoSEQ multiplex PCR was the method, and the copy in TCRdb shows in-frame clones only, minus some. Seen here are fewer than 1.8 million clones, 98% to 99% observed once, and the top ten hold about 0.34%. The sequenced material came from naive CD4+ T cells sorted from blood. Noted subset: CD45RA+ positively selected. The clonotype was recovered from a young man in good health.

In DNA form, the CDR3 reads TGTGCCAGCAGCGAGCAGGGGGTCTCCTACGAGCAGTACTTC. Amino acid sequence: CASSEQGVSYEQYF. This chain joins TRBV25-1 and TRBJ2-7; the match to TRBD1 covers 7 bases. In germline, CDR1 is MGHDK, CDR2 SYGVNS. Trimming took 6 bases from V and 0 from J; bases not matched to a gene: 5. The CDR3 is 14 residues long.